This T cell receptor (beta chain) was captured in a study of PD-L1 blockade in urothelial cancer. At the level of the study: The study recovered a median of roughly 140,000 T cells per blood sample.

Germline V CDR1 and CDR2: MNHEY, SMNVEV (reference sequence). The CDR3 covers 14 residues. V dropped 5 bases and J dropped 2 bases, with 9 bases sitting between them. Broader study findings: Below-median pretreatment blood TCR clonality was a predictor of better survival. When measured at 3 weeks, tumor-associated blood clones expanded more in durable-benefit patients.

Samples spanned pretreatment and treatment, with 1 to 8 time points per patient. On this clone: Its target is unknown.

The data were produced by immunoSEQ multiplex PCR, yet TCRdb's version contains in-frame clones alone and is incomplete. Among about 84,000 clones listed, about 80% were seen once. The specimen was PBMCs, collected around atezolizumab (anti-PD-L1) treatment. This chain uses TRBV27 with TRBJ1-4; D perhaps matches TRBD1 (6 bases). The clonotype originates from a man between 70 and 80 years old with urothelial cancer. The CDR3 DNA follows: TGTGCCAGCAGTACCACAGGGACTAATGAAAAACTGTTTTTT. This translates into CASSTTGTNEKLFF.